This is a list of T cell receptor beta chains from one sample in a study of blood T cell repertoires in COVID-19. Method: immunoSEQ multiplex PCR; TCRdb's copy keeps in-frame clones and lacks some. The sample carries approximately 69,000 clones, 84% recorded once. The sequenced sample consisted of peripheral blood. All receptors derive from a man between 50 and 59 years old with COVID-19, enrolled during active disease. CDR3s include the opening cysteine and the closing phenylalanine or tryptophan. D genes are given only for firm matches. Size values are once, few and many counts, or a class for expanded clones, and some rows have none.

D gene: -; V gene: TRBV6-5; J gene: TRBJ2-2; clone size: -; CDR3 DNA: TGTGCCAGCAGCCCCGGCGAGGAGAACGGGGAGCTGTTTTTT; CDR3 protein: CASSPGEENGELFF
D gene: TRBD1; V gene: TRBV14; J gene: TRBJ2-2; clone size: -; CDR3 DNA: TGTGCCAGCAGCCAAAGGACAGGGGGCTCCGGGGAGCTGTTTTTT; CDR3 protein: CASSQRTGGSGELFF
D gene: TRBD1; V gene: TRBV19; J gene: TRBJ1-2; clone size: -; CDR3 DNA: TGTGCCAGTAGTATTGACAGGGGGCTCGGCTACACCTTC; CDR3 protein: CASSIDRGLGYTF
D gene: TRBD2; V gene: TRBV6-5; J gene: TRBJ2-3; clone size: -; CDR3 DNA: TGTGCCAGCAGTTACTCTGAGCGGGGGGCAGGGGAAACGCAGTATTTT; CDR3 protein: CASSYSERGAGETQYF
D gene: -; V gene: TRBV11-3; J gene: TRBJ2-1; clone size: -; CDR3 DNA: TGTGCCAGCAGGCCAACTGCTAGCTACAATGAGCAGTTCTTC; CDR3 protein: CASRPTASYNEQFF
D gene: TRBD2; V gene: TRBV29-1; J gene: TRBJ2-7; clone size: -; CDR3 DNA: TGCAGCGTTGACTCACCTAGCGGGGCATCCTACGAGCAGTACTTC; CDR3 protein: CSVDSPSGASYEQYF
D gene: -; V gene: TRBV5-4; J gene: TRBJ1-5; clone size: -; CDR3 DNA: TGTGCCAGCAGCTCACAGGGTCCGGATCAGCCCCAGCATTTT; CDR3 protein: CASSSQGPDQPQHF
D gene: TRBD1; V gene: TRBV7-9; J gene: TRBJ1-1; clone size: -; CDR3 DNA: TGTGCCAGCAGCCCCTGGACAGGGACTGAAGCTTTCTTT; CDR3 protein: CASSPWTGTEAFF
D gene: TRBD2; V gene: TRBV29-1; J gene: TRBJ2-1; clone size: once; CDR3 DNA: TGCAGCGGTGTAGCGGGGGGGGACGGTGAGCAGTTCTTC; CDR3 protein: CSGVAGGDGEQFF
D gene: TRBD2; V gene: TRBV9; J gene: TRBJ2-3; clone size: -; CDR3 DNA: TGTGCCAGCAGCGCCAAAACCTATGGCGGGGGGACAGATACGCAGTATTTT; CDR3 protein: CASSAKTYGGGTDTQYF
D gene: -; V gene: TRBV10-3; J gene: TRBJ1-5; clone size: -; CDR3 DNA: TGTGCCATCAGTGAAAGAGGGGGTCAGCCCCAGCATTTT; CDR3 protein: CAISERGGQPQHF
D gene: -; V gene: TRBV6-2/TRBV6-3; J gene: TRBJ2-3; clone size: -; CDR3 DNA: TGTGCCAGCAGTGGAACGGGACTTCTTGCGGAGTATTTT; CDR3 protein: CASSGTGLLAEYF
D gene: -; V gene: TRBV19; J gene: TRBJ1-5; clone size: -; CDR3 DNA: TGTGCCAGTAGTACCAGACAGGACAATCAGCCCCAGCATTTT; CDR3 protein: CASSTRQDNQPQHF
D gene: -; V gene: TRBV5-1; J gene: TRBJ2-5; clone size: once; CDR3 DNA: TGCGCCAGCAGCTTGGAAGGGAGAGAGACCCAGTACTTC; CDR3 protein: CASSLEGRETQYF
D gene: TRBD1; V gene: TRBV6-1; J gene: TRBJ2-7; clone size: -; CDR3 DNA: TGTGCCAGCAGTGCGCATATCACAGGGGGCCCAGGTAGGGAGCAGTACTTC; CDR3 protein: CASSAHITGGPGREQYF
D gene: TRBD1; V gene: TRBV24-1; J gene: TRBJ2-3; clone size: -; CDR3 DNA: TGTGCCACCAGTGTAACCCCAGGACAGGGCTTCACAGATACGCAGTATTTT; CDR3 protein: CATSVTPGQGFTDTQYF
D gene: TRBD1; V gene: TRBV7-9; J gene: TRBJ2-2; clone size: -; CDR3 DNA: TGTGCCAGCAGCCCTTCCGGGACAGGGGGCACCGGGGAGCTGTTTTTT; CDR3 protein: CASSPSGTGGTGELFF
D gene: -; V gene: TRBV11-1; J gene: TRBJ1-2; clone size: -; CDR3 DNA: TGTGCCAGCAGCCCGCGGCCCCAAGGGGCCTATGGCTACACCTTC; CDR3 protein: CASSPRPQGAYGYTF
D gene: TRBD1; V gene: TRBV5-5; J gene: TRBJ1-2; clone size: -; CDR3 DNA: TGTGCCAGCAGCTTGGAAGGCCAGGGGGTGGGCTACACCTTC; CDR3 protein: CASSLEGQGVGYTF
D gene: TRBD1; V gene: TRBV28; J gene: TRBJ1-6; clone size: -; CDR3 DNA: TGTGCCAGCAGAGACAGGGTCTCATCCCTCCACTTT; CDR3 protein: CASRDRVSSLHF
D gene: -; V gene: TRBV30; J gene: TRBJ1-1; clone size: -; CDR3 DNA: TGTGCCTACTCCAGGGGAATGAACACTGAAGCTTTCTTT; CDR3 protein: CAYSRGMNTEAFF
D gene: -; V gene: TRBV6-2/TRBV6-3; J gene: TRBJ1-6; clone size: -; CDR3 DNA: TGTGCCAGCAGTTACCCACCCGGTTACTATAATTCACCCCTCCACTTT; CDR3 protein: CASSYPPGYYNSPLHF
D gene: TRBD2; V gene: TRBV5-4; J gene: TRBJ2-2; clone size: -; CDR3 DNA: TGTACCAGCAGCTCTAGCGGGGCGATTACCGGGGAGCTGTTTTTT; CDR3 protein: CTSSSSGAITGELFF
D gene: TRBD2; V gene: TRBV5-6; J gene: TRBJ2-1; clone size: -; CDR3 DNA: TGTGCCAGCAGCTTGGCGCGGGGGTACCCCAATGAGCAGTTCTTC; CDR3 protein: CASSLARGYPNEQFF
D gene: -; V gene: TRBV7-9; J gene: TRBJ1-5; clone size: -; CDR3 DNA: TGTGCCAGCAGCTCAATTGAACAGGGTTATCATCAGCCCCAGCATTTT; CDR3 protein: CASSSIEQGYHQPQHF
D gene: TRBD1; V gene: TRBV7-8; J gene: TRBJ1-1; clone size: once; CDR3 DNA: TGTGCCAGCAGACGAACTCGGACAGGGGGCCTCACTGAAGCTTTCTTT; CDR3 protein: CASRRTRTGGLTEAFF